This TCR beta chain was identified in a study of spatial heterogeneity in lung cancer. Study results and caveats: Higher tumor mutation counts went along with higher counts of expanded intratumoral alpha and beta TCRs.

TCRdb reprocessed the 5' RACE reads via MiXCR and lists one record per CDR3 protein. The sample gives some 15,000 distinct CDR3 sequences, about 4.8% of which show up once; about a sixth is in the top ten. This clonotype was found many times. The antigen is undetermined. In a library made to pick up alpha chains, this beta chain is a stray read with a size that means little. Trimming took 2 bases from V and 0 from J, leaving 7 bases between them. Germline values: CDR1 MNHNY, CDR2 SVGAGI (reference sequence). CDR3 length: 15 amino acids. The sample's time point: sample taken at primary tumor resection. Sequencing used lung tumor tissue, obtained at surgery. V gene TRBV6-6 combines with J gene TRBJ1-4; D not certain. The source is a female donor with early-stage non-small cell lung cancer. The DNA of the CDR3 is TGTGCCAGCAGTTACGCCAAGACAACTAATGAAAAACTGTTTTTT. Translating gives CASSYAKTTNEKLFF.